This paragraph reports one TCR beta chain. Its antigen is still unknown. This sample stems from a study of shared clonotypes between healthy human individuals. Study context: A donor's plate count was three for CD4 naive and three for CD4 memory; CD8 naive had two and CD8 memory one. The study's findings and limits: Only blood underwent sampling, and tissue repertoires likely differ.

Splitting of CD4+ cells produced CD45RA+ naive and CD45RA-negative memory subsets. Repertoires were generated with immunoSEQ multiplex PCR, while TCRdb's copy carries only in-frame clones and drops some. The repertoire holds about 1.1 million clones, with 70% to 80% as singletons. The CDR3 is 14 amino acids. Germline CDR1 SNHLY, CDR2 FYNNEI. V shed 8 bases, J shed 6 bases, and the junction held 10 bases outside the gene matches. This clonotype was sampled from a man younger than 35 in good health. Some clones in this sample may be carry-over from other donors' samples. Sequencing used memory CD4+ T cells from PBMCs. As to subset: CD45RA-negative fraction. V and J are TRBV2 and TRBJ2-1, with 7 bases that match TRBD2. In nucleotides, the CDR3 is TGTGCCAGCTCGACTCAGCCGGGGGGCAATGAGCAGTTCTTC. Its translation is CASSTQPGGNEQFF.